This T cell receptor (beta chain) was found in a study of blood T cell repertoires in COVID-19. Study at large: The cDNA or gDNA used as material had been derived from T cells, B-cell-depleted T cells, or PBMCs.

Original processing methods: Estimation of nucleated cell counts relied on the amplification of reference gene primers. Only in-frame clones appear in the TCRdb table, and some are missing; sequencing was by immunoSEQ multiplex PCR. The V and J calls and the clone size are those of that table, but D and trimming were determined from the DNA. The sample consists of some 190,000 clones, 80% to 85% of them appearing once. Trimming took 6 bases from V and 3 from J; bases not matched to a gene: 3. The CDR3 has 14 residues. CDR1 is KGHSH, CDR2 LQKENI, per germline. The sample consisted of peripheral blood. J is TRBJ2-3 and V is TRBV18; 10 bases line up with TRBD2. This clonotype was obtained from a human donor in a cohort sampled during active COVID-19. CDR3 sequence reads: CASSLAGATDTQYF. DNA for the CDR3: TGTGCCAGCTCCCTAGCGGGAGCAACAGATACGCAGTATTTT.